The rows below give T cell receptor beta chains drawn from one sample of a study of OX40 agonist ivuxolimab in advanced cancers. Profiling relied on immunoSEQ multiplex PCR, and the TCRdb table lists in-frame clones only, not all of them. This sample has 70,000 to 95,000 clones, with around nine tenths found just once. Source: CD4+ or CD8+ T cells sorted from blood, taken in a trial of the OX40 agonist ivuxolimab. These receptors were obtained from an adult with an advanced solid tumor such as melanoma, head and neck, liver or kidney cancer. CDR3s include the opening cysteine and the closing phenylalanine or tryptophan. Each record gives: D gene, V gene, clone size, J gene, CDR3 DNA, CDR3 protein. A D gene is named only where the DNA matches it firmly. Part of the rows lack a size; the others show once, few, many or a class for expanded clones.

d_gene: NA
v_gene: TRBV9
abundance: NA
j_gene: TRBJ2-1
CDR3nt: TGTGCCAGCAGCGTAGATCCTAGATCGCATGAGCAGTTCTTC
CDR3aa: CASSVDPRSHEQFF

d_gene: TRBD1
v_gene: TRBV5-4
abundance: NA
j_gene: TRBJ2-7
CDR3nt: TGTGCCAGCAGCTTGGGGGACAGGGCAGGCTACGAGCAGTACTTC
CDR3aa: CASSLGDRAGYEQYF

d_gene: NA
v_gene: TRBV6-5
abundance: NA
j_gene: TRBJ1-6
CDR3nt: TGTGCCAGCAGCGTATATCCCGTGGCCAATTCACCCCTCCACTTT
CDR3aa: CASSVYPVANSPLHF

d_gene: TRBD2
v_gene: TRBV27
abundance: NA
j_gene: TRBJ2-1
CDR3nt: TGTGCCAGCCCTAGGGGCGGGAGGGCCGACTACAATGAGCAGTTCTTC
CDR3aa: CASPRGGRADYNEQFF

d_gene: TRBD1
v_gene: TRBV2
abundance: NA
j_gene: TRBJ1-5
CDR3nt: TGTGCCAGCAGTGCCGGGACAGGGTTTGGCAATCAGCCCCAGCATTTT
CDR3aa: CASSAGTGFGNQPQHF

d_gene: NA
v_gene: TRBV5-1
abundance: once
j_gene: TRBJ2-2
CDR3nt: TGCGCCAGCAGCTTTAATGGACAGAGCACCGGGGAGCTGTTTTTT
CDR3aa: CASSFNGQSTGELFF

d_gene: NA
v_gene: TRBV27
abundance: NA
j_gene: TRBJ1-1
CDR3nt: TGTGCCAGCAGTGCCACCTCAGGGGAAGTCACTGAAGCTTTCTTT
CDR3aa: CASSATSGEVTEAFF

d_gene: NA
v_gene: TRBV6-6
abundance: NA
j_gene: TRBJ2-5
CDR3nt: TGTGCCAGCCGAGGGCTCAGGGTGGGCGAGACCCAGTACTTC
CDR3aa: CASRGLRVGETQYF

d_gene: NA
v_gene: TRBV11-2
abundance: few
j_gene: TRBJ2-5
CDR3nt: TGTGCCAGCAGCCCCTCCGACGGGAGAGAGACCCAGTACTTC
CDR3aa: CASSPSDGRETQYF

d_gene: NA
v_gene: TRBV5-5
abundance: few
j_gene: TRBJ2-2
CDR3nt: TGTGCCAGCAGCCTGACAGACGCGAACACCGGGGAGCTGTTTTTT
CDR3aa: CASSLTDANTGELFF

d_gene: TRBD2
v_gene: TRBV7-2
abundance: NA
j_gene: TRBJ2-1
CDR3nt: TGTGCCAGCAGCAGGACTAGCGGGAGGGCCAGTAATGAGCAGTTCTTC
CDR3aa: CASSRTSGRASNEQFF

d_gene: NA
v_gene: TRBV4-2
abundance: NA
j_gene: TRBJ2-7
CDR3nt: TGTGCCAGCAGCCACGCCTCGAAGGTCCACGAGCAGTACTTC
CDR3aa: CASSHASKVHEQYF

d_gene: TRBD1
v_gene: TRBV9
abundance: once
j_gene: TRBJ2-2
CDR3nt: TGTGCCAGCAGCGAGGGGACAGCCAACACCGGGGAGCTGTTTTTT
CDR3aa: CASSEGTANTGELFF

d_gene: TRBD1
v_gene: TRBV6-5
abundance: few
j_gene: TRBJ2-6
CDR3nt: TGTGCCAGCAGTTACGGGCAGGGGGTAGGGGCCAACGTCCTGACTTTC
CDR3aa: CASSYGQGVGANVLTF